The rows below give T cell receptor beta chains drawn from one sample of a study of blood T cell repertoires in COVID-19. Repertoires were generated with immunoSEQ multiplex PCR, while TCRdb's copy carries only in-frame clones and drops some. The sample has about 320,000 clones, almost 85% seen once. Material for sequencing was peripheral blood. The receptors here all came from a human donor in a cohort sampled during active COVID-19. Each CDR3 is given with its conserved first and last residue. The D gene is left open where the match is weak. For some rows the clone size is stated as once, few or many, or as a class when expanded; others skip it.

j_gene: TRBJ2-2; v_gene: TRBV4-2; d_gene: TRBD2; abundance: .; CDR3aa: CASSPTGLVLGELFF; CDR3nt: TGTGCCAGCAGCCCTACCGGACTAGTTCTCGGGGAGCTGTTTTTT
j_gene: TRBJ1-6; v_gene: TRBV6-1; d_gene: .; abundance: .; CDR3aa: CASSEASVGGHNSPLHF; CDR3nt: TGTGCCAGCAGTGAAGCGTCCGTCGGAGGTCATAATTCACCCCTCCACTTT
j_gene: TRBJ1-2; v_gene: TRBV5-1; d_gene: TRBD1; abundance: many; CDR3aa: CASSLRDSPHYGYTF; CDR3nt: TGCGCCAGCAGCCTCCGGGACAGTCCTCACTATGGCTACACCTTC
j_gene: TRBJ2-3; v_gene: TRBV10-3; d_gene: TRBD2; abundance: .; CDR3aa: CAISPGTSGVALSTDTQYF; CDR3nt: TGTGCCATCAGTCCCGGGACTAGCGGGGTTGCTTTGAGCACAGATACGCAGTATTTT
j_gene: TRBJ2-1; v_gene: TRBV19; d_gene: TRBD1; abundance: .; CDR3aa: CASSIDYRGRTHNEQFF; CDR3nt: TGTGCCAGTAGTATCGATTACAGGGGGCGAACCCACAATGAGCAGTTCTTC
j_gene: TRBJ2-2; v_gene: TRBV3-1/TRBV3-2; d_gene: .; abundance: .; CDR3aa: CASSLEGTGELFF; CDR3nt: TGTGCCAGCAGCCTGGAGGGGACCGGGGAGCTGTTTTTT
j_gene: TRBJ2-3; v_gene: TRBV25-1; d_gene: TRBD2; abundance: .; CDR3aa: CASKGSGGFTDTQYF; CDR3nt: TGTGCCAGCAAAGGTAGCGGGGGGTTCACAGATACGCAGTATTTT
j_gene: TRBJ1-2; v_gene: TRBV7-9; d_gene: .; abundance: .; CDR3aa: CASTPRGHPNYGYTF; CDR3nt: TGTGCCAGCACCCCCCGGGGACACCCTAACTATGGCTACACCTTC
j_gene: TRBJ1-3; v_gene: TRBV6-5; d_gene: .; abundance: .; CDR3aa: CASSYSGPQANTIYF; CDR3nt: TGTGCCAGCAGTTACTCTGGGCCTCAGGCTAACACCATATATTTT
j_gene: TRBJ1-6; v_gene: TRBV25-1; d_gene: TRBD1; abundance: .; CDR3aa: CASGGTAINSPLHF; CDR3nt: TGTGCCAGCGGCGGGACAGCAATTAATTCACCCCTCCACTTT
j_gene: TRBJ2-2; v_gene: TRBV13; d_gene: TRBD2; abundance: .; CDR3aa: CASSSRGGGAPGELFF; CDR3nt: TGTGCCAGCAGCTCAAGGGGCGGGGGGGCCCCCGGGGAGCTGTTTTTT
j_gene: TRBJ2-2; v_gene: TRBV6-5; d_gene: .; abundance: .; CDR3aa: CASISGGIAGELFF; CDR3nt: TGTGCCAGCATCTCAGGGGGGATCGCCGGGGAGCTGTTTTTT
j_gene: TRBJ1-1; v_gene: TRBV24-1; d_gene: .; abundance: .; CDR3aa: CATSDYRNTEAFF; CDR3nt: TGTGCCACCAGTGATTATAGGAACACTGAAGCTTTCTTT
j_gene: TRBJ2-1; v_gene: TRBV6-5; d_gene: TRBD2; abundance: .; CDR3aa: CASAALAGSANEQFF; CDR3nt: TGTGCCAGCGCAGCCCTAGCGGGAAGCGCCAATGAGCAGTTCTTC
j_gene: TRBJ1-2; v_gene: TRBV5-1; d_gene: .; abundance: .; CDR3aa: CASSLGPVFDYGYTF; CDR3nt: TGCGCCAGCAGCTTGGGGCCAGTTTTCGACTATGGCTACACCTTC
j_gene: TRBJ1-1; v_gene: TRBV6-5; d_gene: .; abundance: once; CDR3aa: CASSSRKMNTEAFF; CDR3nt: TGTGCCAGCAGTTCTAGAAAGATGAACACTGAAGCTTTCTTT
j_gene: TRBJ2-2; v_gene: TRBV7-9; d_gene: .; abundance: .; CDR3aa: CASSLAGTPGELFF; CDR3nt: TGTGCCAGCAGCTTAGCCGGGACACCCGGGGAGCTGTTTTTT
j_gene: TRBJ2-3; v_gene: TRBV5-6; d_gene: .; abundance: .; CDR3aa: CASSFAGISTDTQYF; CDR3nt: TGTGCCAGCAGCTTTGCGGGGATTAGCACAGATACGCAGTATTTT
j_gene: TRBJ2-3; v_gene: TRBV6-5; d_gene: .; abundance: .; CDR3aa: CASGGLDTQYF; CDR3nt: TGTGCCAGCGGGGGGTTAGATACGCAGTATTTT
j_gene: TRBJ1-1; v_gene: TRBV5-1; d_gene: TRBD1; abundance: few; CDR3aa: CASSRNPPGTGGFEAFF; CDR3nt: TGCGCCAGCAGCCGAAACCCCCCGGGGACAGGGGGTTTTGAAGCTTTCTTT
j_gene: TRBJ1-1; v_gene: TRBV19; d_gene: TRBD1; abundance: .; CDR3aa: CASSFGQGTEAFF; CDR3nt: TGTGCCAGTAGTTTCGGACAGGGTACTGAAGCTTTCTTT
j_gene: TRBJ1-2; v_gene: TRBV6-5; d_gene: TRBD1; abundance: .; CDR3aa: CASSFQGANYGYTF; CDR3nt: TGTGCCAGCAGTTTCCAGGGGGCTAACTATGGCTACACCTTC
j_gene: TRBJ2-2; v_gene: TRBV3-1/TRBV3-2; d_gene: TRBD2; abundance: .; CDR3aa: CASSQDLPTSVGGELFF; CDR3nt: TGTGCCAGCAGCCAAGATTTGCCGACTAGCGTAGGCGGGGAGCTGTTTTTT
j_gene: TRBJ1-2; v_gene: TRBV20-1; d_gene: .; abundance: .; CDR3aa: CSASHTGGVGTF; CDR3nt: TGCAGTGCTAGTCATACGGGGGGCGTAGGCACCTTC
j_gene: TRBJ1-5; v_gene: TRBV6-6; d_gene: .; abundance: .; CDR3aa: CASSYDLEGNQPQHF; CDR3nt: TGTGCCAGCAGTTACGATTTGGAGGGGAATCAGCCCCAGCATTTT
j_gene: TRBJ2-2; v_gene: TRBV24-1; d_gene: TRBD1; abundance: .; CDR3aa: CATSDFPRTGLSGELFF; CDR3nt: TGTGCCACCAGTGATTTCCCGAGGACAGGTCTTTCCGGGGAGCTGTTTTTT
j_gene: TRBJ2-1; v_gene: TRBV4-1; d_gene: TRBD2; abundance: .; CDR3aa: CASSQDSGGGDYEQFF; CDR3nt: TGCGCCAGCAGCCAAGATAGTGGCGGGGGGGATTATGAGCAGTTCTTC
j_gene: TRBJ2-3; v_gene: TRBV5-1; d_gene: .; abundance: .; CDR3aa: CASSPDGAEADTQYF; CDR3nt: TGCGCCAGCAGCCCCGACGGAGCGGAGGCGGATACGCAGTATTTT
j_gene: TRBJ1-1; v_gene: TRBV5-6; d_gene: TRBD1; abundance: .; CDR3aa: CASSTQGGGADAFF; CDR3nt: TGTGCCAGCAGCACACAAGGAGGGGGCGCGGATGCTTTCTTT
j_gene: TRBJ1-2; v_gene: TRBV5-4; d_gene: .; abundance: .; CDR3aa: CASSTQGPYGYTF; CDR3nt: TGTGCCAGCAGTACACAGGGTCCCTATGGCTACACCTTC
j_gene: TRBJ2-3; v_gene: TRBV6-5; d_gene: .; abundance: few; CDR3aa: CASIRGDTQYF; CDR3nt: TGTGCCAGCATTCGGGGGGATACGCAGTATTTT
j_gene: TRBJ2-7; v_gene: TRBV20-1; d_gene: .; abundance: once; CDR3aa: CSAPLTYEQYF; CDR3nt: TGCAGTGCCCCCCTCACATACGAGCAGTACTTC
j_gene: TRBJ1-4; v_gene: TRBV2; d_gene: .; abundance: .; CDR3aa: CASSEGTGSEKLFF; CDR3nt: TGTGCCAGCAGTGAAGGGACGGGGTCTGAAAAACTGTTTTTT
j_gene: TRBJ2-7; v_gene: TRBV7-2; d_gene: TRBD2; abundance: .; CDR3aa: CASSGTSGLEQYF; CDR3nt: TGTGCCAGCAGCGGGACTAGCGGTCTCGAGCAGTACTTC
j_gene: TRBJ2-2; v_gene: TRBV20-1; d_gene: TRBD1; abundance: .; CDR3aa: CSASRAPRGQTPKDNTGELFF; CDR3nt: TGCAGTGCTAGTAGGGCTCCGAGGGGGCAAACCCCCAAAGATAACACCGGGGAGCTGTTTTTT
j_gene: TRBJ1-1; v_gene: TRBV10-3; d_gene: .; abundance: .; CDR3aa: CAISRDRTNTEAFF; CDR3nt: TGTGCCATCAGCAGAGACAGGACAAACACTGAAGCTTTCTTT
j_gene: TRBJ2-3; v_gene: TRBV6-1; d_gene: TRBD2; abundance: .; CDR3aa: CASSDREGDTQYF; CDR3nt: TGTGCCAGCAGTGACAGGGAGGGAGATACGCAGTATTTT
j_gene: TRBJ2-7; v_gene: TRBV3-1/TRBV3-2; d_gene: .; abundance: .; CDR3aa: CASSQGSTRRREQYF; CDR3nt: TGTGCCAGCAGCCAAGGTTCCACTAGGAGGCGCGAGCAGTACTTC
j_gene: TRBJ2-1; v_gene: TRBV7-3; d_gene: TRBD1; abundance: .; CDR3aa: CASSLDRDSYNEQFF; CDR3nt: TGTGCCAGCAGCTTGGACAGGGATTCCTACAATGAGCAGTTCTTC
j_gene: TRBJ1-5; v_gene: TRBV15; d_gene: TRBD1; abundance: .; CDR3aa: CATESLTGRGGNQPQHF; CDR3nt: TGTGCCACCGAAAGCTTAACAGGCAGGGGGGGCAATCAGCCCCAGCATTTT
j_gene: TRBJ2-2; v_gene: TRBV5-6; d_gene: TRBD2; abundance: few; CDR3aa: CASRGLAGNTGELFF; CDR3nt: TGTGCCAGCAGGGGACTAGCGGGGAACACCGGGGAGCTGTTTTTT
j_gene: TRBJ2-2; v_gene: TRBV10-1; d_gene: .; abundance: .; CDR3aa: CASRSPGSTGELFF; CDR3nt: TGCGCCAGCAGGTCACCTGGGAGCACCGGGGAGCTGTTTTTT
j_gene: TRBJ2-1; v_gene: TRBV10-1; d_gene: .; abundance: .; CDR3aa: CASSELANEQFF; CDR3nt: TGCGCCAGCAGTGAACTAGCAAATGAGCAGTTCTTC
j_gene: TRBJ1-2; v_gene: TRBV4-2; d_gene: TRBD1; abundance: .; CDR3aa: CASSQGAGTGGFGYTF; CDR3nt: TGTGCCAGCAGCCAGGGGGCCGGGACAGGGGGCTTTGGCTACACCTTC
j_gene: TRBJ1-2; v_gene: TRBV7-9; d_gene: TRBD1; abundance: .; CDR3aa: CASSPGQRFYGYTF; CDR3nt: TGTGCCAGCAGCCCGGGACAGCGATTCTATGGCTACACCTTC